This passage covers 30 T cell receptor beta chains from one sample sequenced in a study of T-cell reconstitution after alpha-beta-depleted transplantation in children. The TCRbeta library incorporated unique molecular identifiers. TCRdb recomputed calls from the PCR reads with MiXCR, one row per CDR3 protein. The top ten hold about 6.4% of the sample, which has around 240,000 distinct CDR3 sequences, approximately 8% seen once. The source was PBMCs, mostly from graft donor cells, collected 180 days after TCRalphabeta/CD19-depleted stem cell transplant. These receptor sequences come from a male patient between 5 and 17 years old who had a stem cell transplant for acute lymphoblastic leukemia, so the T cells may come from the graft donor.

This clonotype has a count of ten or more. The chain combines TRBV12-3 or TRBV12-4 with TRBJ2-2; TRBD1 matches 7 bases. With 6 bases clipped from V and 1 base from J, the junction kept 8 bases outside the gene matches. This CDR3 spans 16 amino acids. The CDR3 protein is CASRDWGQLNTGELFF. Here the CDR3 DNA reads TGTGCCAGCAGGGACTGGGGACAGCTGAACACCGGGGAGCTGTTTTTT.

This clonotype was seen ten or more times. V gene TRBV28 combines with J gene TRBJ2-3; D is ambiguous. The CDR3 totals 12 residues. Germline V gene sequence: CDR1 MDHEN, CDR2 SYDVKM. The V and J ends lost 3 bases and 3 bases respectively, with 4 bases between them. This CDR3 reads CASSFWTDTQYF. In DNA, the CDR3 is TGTGCCAGCAGTTTTTGGACAGATACGCAGTATTTT.

This clonotype was counted between two and nine times. DNA for the CDR3: TGTGCCAGCAGTTACCTAAGGACGGCCGGGATCCTGACTTTC. Protein: CASSYLRTAGILTF. This rearrangement joins TRBV6-2 or TRBV6-3 to TRBJ2-6; D is perhaps TRBD2 (5 bases). The CDR3 consists of 14 residues. Per germline, CDR1 MNHEY and CDR2 SVGEGT. Trimming took off 2 bases at V and 14 bases at J, with 16 bases between the two ends.

This clonotype showed up many times. CDR3 nucleotides: TGTGCCAGTAGTAGCGCCGCGACTAGCGGCAACAATGAGCAGTTCTTC. The encoded protein is CASSSAATSGNNEQFF. The V and J genes are TRBV19 and TRBJ2-1, with 9 bases matching TRBD2. V lost 4 bases, J lost 5 bases, and 9 bases stayed unmatched. This CDR3 is built from 16 residues. Germline loops: CDR1 LNHDA, CDR2 SQIVND (reference sequence).

In its sample, this clonotype was seen many times. The V and J genes are TRBV25-1 and TRBJ2-1, with 10 bases fitting TRBD2. Trimming at V came to 8 bases and at J to 16 bases, leaving 8 bases not matched to a gene. Germline values: CDR1 MGHDK, CDR2 SYGVNS. CDR3 length equals 11 residues. CDR3: CASSFTSGIFF. The DNA of the CDR3 is TGTGCCAGCTCCTTTACTAGCGGGATCTTCTTC.

This clonotype was seen repeatedly, ten times or more. The chain employs TRBV7-9 and TRBJ1-1, with D hard to call. Germline V gene sequence: CDR1 SEHNR, CDR2 FQNEAQ (reference sequence). The length of the CDR3 is 14 residues. V was cut by 3 bases and J by 0 bases, with 8 bases left in between. DNA for the CDR3: TGTGCCAGCAGCTTTGCCGGGATGAACACTGAAGCTTTCTTT. Translated: CASSFAGMNTEAFF.

Ten or more counts support this clonotype. The chain carries TRBV11-1 and TRBJ2-1, with 8 bases matching TRBD1. V was pared by 5 bases and J by 9 bases, with 9 bases of the junction left unmatched. This CDR3 has 14 amino acids. Per germline, CDR1 SGHAT and CDR2 FQDESV (reference sequence). In DNA form, the CDR3 reads TGTGCCAGCAGCAAAAACCAGGGGGCAAGTGAGCAGTTCTTC. This encodes CASSKNQGASEQFF.

This clonotype was recorded at least ten times. This chain uses TRBV9 with TRBJ2-5, with TRBD2 matching 15 bases. J gave up 5 bases and V 0 bases, and 8 bases lay outside the gene matches. CDR1 is SGDLS, CDR2 YYNGEE, per germline. The CDR3 covers 18 residues. The CDR3 loop reads CASSVGRTSGGGKETQYF. The CDR3 DNA follows: TGTGCCAGCAGCGTAGGAAGGACTAGCGGGGGGGGTAAGGAGACCCAGTACTTC. The full variable domain, its missing parts supplied by reference TRBV9 and TRBJ2-5, is DSGVTQTPKHLITATGQRVTLRCSPRSGDLSVYWYQQSLDQGLQFLIQYYNGEERAKGNILERFSAQQFPDLHSELNLSSLELGDSALYFCASSVGRTSGGGKETQYFGPGTRLLVL.

The table lists this clonotype with many counts. The chain uses TRBV7-9 and TRBJ2-7; weak D call: TRBD1 (5 bases). This CDR3 region has 15 residues. CDR1 and CDR2 from the germline V gene are SEHNR and FQNEAQ (reference sequence). The V end lost 5 bases, the J end lost 0 bases, and 14 bases lay between the germline ends. CDR3 amino acids: CASSPPTEASYEQYF. The CDR3 DNA sequence: TGTGCCAGCAGCCCTCCGACAGAAGCCTCCTACGAGCAGTACTTC.

The sample holds many counts of this clonotype. CDR3 protein: CSAPFSLAGGTGELFF. For the CDR3, the DNA is TGCAGTGCCCCGTTCTCACTAGCGGGAGGTACCGGGGAGCTGTTTTTT. V gene TRBV20-1 combines with J gene TRBJ2-2, with TRBD2 identical over 12 bases. CDR3 length: 16 amino acids. Germline lookup yields CDR1 DFQATT and CDR2 SNEGSKA (reference sequence). V trimming: 6 bases; J trimming: 5 bases; junction bases outside the gene matches: 10.

At least ten counts were recorded for this clonotype. J is TRBJ2-1 and V is TRBV13; 14 nucleotides agree with TRBD2. The length of the CDR3 is 19 residues. V was pared by 5 bases and J by 0 bases, with 9 bases of the junction left unmatched. Germline V gene lookup returns CDR1 PRHDT and CDR2 FYEKMQ (reference sequence). The CDR3 sequence: CASSPRTSGRKRSYNEQFF. The CDR3 DNA is TGTGCCAGCAGCCCTCGGACTAGCGGGAGGAAACGCTCCTACAATGAGCAGTTCTTC.

This clonotype was counted many times. The V and J genes are TRBV29-1 and TRBJ2-5; D is unresolved. Trimming shortened V by 4 bases and J by 4 bases, and 10 bases separated the two germline ends. The V gene's germline CDR1 is SQVTM and CDR2 ANQGSEA. CDR3 length equals 12 residues. The CDR3 DNA sequence: TGCAGCGTTGCCCCCTGGACAGAGACCCAGTACTTC. It encodes CSVAPWTETQYF.

This clonotype was seen at least ten times. The V and J genes are TRBV7-6 and TRBJ1-2; TRBD1 agrees at 9 bases. J gave up 8 bases and V 1 base, and 2 bases lay outside the gene matches. Germline V gene data show CDR1 as SGHVS and CDR2 as FNYEAQ. The CDR3 has 13 residues. This chain's CDR3 is CASSLDRGRGYTF. For the CDR3, the DNA is TGTGCCAGCAGCTTAGACAGGGGGCGAGGCTACACCTTC.

This clonotype was seen a handful of times. The V call is TRBV19, the J call TRBJ2-7; possible D gene TRBD2, 7 bases. The CDR3 has 16 amino acids. The V end was cut by 5 bases, the J end by 5 bases, with 22 bases between. Germline V lookup: CDR1 LNHDA, CDR2 SQIVND (reference sequence). CDR3 residues: CASSARGGFGGHEQYF. For the CDR3, the DNA is TGTGCCAGTAGTGCCCGGGGAGGGTTCGGGGGCCACGAGCAGTACTTC. Together with reference TRBV19 and TRBJ2-7, the CDR3 gives the full variable domain: DGGITQSPKYLFRKEGQNVTLSCEQNLNHDAMYWYRQDPGQGLRLIYYSQIVNDFQKGDIAEGYSVSREKKESFPLTVTSAQKNPTAFYLCASSARGGFGGHEQYFGPGTRLTVT.

CDR3 residues: CASSKQGAADTQYF. The CDR3 region has the DNA TGTGCCAGCAGTAAACAGGGGGCAGCGGATACGCAGTATTTT. The V gene is TRBV6-1, the J gene TRBJ2-3; 9 bases are a match to TRBD1. Germline V gene lookup returns CDR1 MNHNS and CDR2 SASEGT. The V gene end was trimmed by 5 bases and the J gene end by 6 bases; junction bases not matched to a gene: 6. CDR3 length: 14 residues.

This clonotype was seen repeatedly, ten times or more. This rearrangement joins TRBV20-1 to TRBJ2-1; tentatively, D is TRBD1 or TRBD2 (5 bases each). Per the germline V gene, CDR1 is DFQATT and CDR2 is SNEGSKA (reference sequence). Trimming pared 0 bases from V and 10 bases from J, leaving 19 bases between. This CDR3 spans 15 amino acids. In nucleotides, the CDR3 is TGCAGTGCTAGAGATCTCAGGGCCGGGGTGAAAGAGCAGTTCTTC. As protein: CSARDLRAGVKEQFF.

This clonotype came up many times. J is TRBJ2-3 and V is TRBV13; D is perhaps TRBD1 or TRBD2 (6 bases each). Trimming removed 3 bases at V and 5 bases at J, with 15 bases between. The CDR3 consists of 15 residues. Germline V gene sequence: CDR1 PRHDT, CDR2 FYEKMQ (reference sequence). CDR3 bases: TGTGCCAGCAGCTTCGAGTGGGGGGCGGAAGATACGCAGTATTTT. Translating gives CASSFEWGAEDTQYF.

The sample holds many counts of this clonotype. This chain links TRBV12-3 or TRBV12-4 with TRBJ1-2; D not resolved. CDR3 length: 12 residues. V was clipped by 6 bases and J by 4 bases, with 9 bases between them. The CDR3 nucleotides are TGTGCCAGCAGGTCTCCAGGCTATGGCTACACCTTC. Translated, it gives CASRSPGYGYTF.

This clonotype was observed many times. The V gene is TRBV20-1, the J gene TRBJ2-2; 8 nucleotides agree with TRBD1. V dropped 6 bases and J dropped 0; count of bases not matched to a gene: 9. Germline assignment: CDR1 DFQATT and CDR2 SNEGSKA (reference sequence). This CDR3 has 16 residues. The CDR3 sequence is CSAKDRVATNTGELFF. DNA of the CDR3: TGCAGTGCCAAGGACAGGGTAGCGACGAACACCGGGGAGCTGTTTTTT.

Details on this clonotype: With a much larger clone just one base away, this may be a read error. The V call is TRBV3-1, the J call TRBJ2-1; 13 bases align to TRBD2. The CDR3 sequence is 15 residues long. Unmatched junction bases numbered 9, after V lost 8 bases and J lost 8 bases. CDR1 is LGHDT and CDR2 is YNNKEL in the germline V gene (reference sequence). The chain's CDR3 is CASCRTSGSRYEQFF. CDR3 in DNA: TGTGCCAGCTGCCGGACTAGCGGGAGCAGGTATGAGCAGTTCTTC.

There are many counts of this clonotype. This chain connects TRBV20-1 to TRBJ2-3; D is tentatively TRBD1 or TRBD2 (5 bases each). V shed 2 bases and J shed 3 bases, with 12 bases lying between them. CDR1 and CDR2 from the germline V gene are DFQATT and SNEGSKA (reference sequence). The CDR3 consists of 14 residues. The CDR3 spells CSARKGTWTDTQYF. The CDR3 DNA is TGCAGTGCTAGAAAGGGGACGTGGACAGATACGCAGTATTTT.

In this sample, this clonotype turned up many times. The gene calls are TRBV7-9 and TRBJ2-1; D possibly uses TRBD1 or TRBD2 (5 bases each). The length of the CDR3 is 13 residues. In germline, CDR1 is SEHNR, CDR2 FQNEAQ (reference sequence). V lost 5 bases, J lost 4 bases, and 9 bases lay in between. The CDR3 protein is CASSRGPYNEQFF. CDR3 DNA sequence: TGTGCCAGCAGCCGGGGACCGTACAATGAGCAGTTCTTC.

The chain's CDR3 is CASSPRIGDRDYQPQHF. The CDR3 DNA sequence: TGTGCCAGCAGCCCACGGATAGGGGACAGGGACTATCAGCCCCAGCATTTT. This chain uses TRBV7-2 with TRBJ1-5; 9 bases are a match to TRBD1. After removal of 5 bases from V and 5 bases from J, the junction contained 13 bases not matched to a gene. The length of the CDR3 is 17 residues. Germline CDR1 and CDR2: SGHTA and FQGNSA.

This clonotype was counted at least ten times. The chain employs TRBV20-1 and TRBJ2-7; D unresolved. Trimming removed 4 bases at V and 6 bases at J, with 10 bases between. The germline gives CDR1 DFQATT, CDR2 SNEGSKA (reference sequence). This CDR3 spans 11 amino acids. CDR3 DNA: TGCAGTGCTATTCGGGTAACCGAGCAGTACTTC. Translating it yields CSAIRVTEQYF.

This clonotype was observed many times. V gene TRBV4-3 combines with J gene TRBJ2-7; 7 bases are a match to TRBD1. The CDR3 is made up of 16 amino acids. V dropped 0 bases and J dropped 3; count of bases not matched to a gene: 8. Looked up from germline, CDR1 is LGHNA and CDR2 is YSLEER. The CDR3 DNA is TGCGCCAGCAGCCAAGAAAGCCGGGACAGTATCTACGAGCAGTACTTC. Its protein is CASSQESRDSIYEQYF.

This clonotype was recorded at least ten times. The J gene is TRBJ1-4, the V gene TRBV4-1; 8 bases are a match to TRBD1. The V gene end was trimmed by 6 bases and the J gene end by 8 bases; junction bases not matched to a gene: 5. From germline, CDR1 is MGHRA and CDR2 YSYEKL. The CDR3 has 13 residues. CDR3 loop: CASRRTGREKLFF. CDR3 coding DNA: TGCGCCAGCAGACGGACAGGGAGGGAAAAACTGTTTTTT.

This clonotype showed up many times. The chain recombines TRBV5-1 with TRBJ2-7, with 7 bases aligning to TRBD2. Germline values: CDR1 SGHRS, CDR2 YFSETQ. Trimming cost V 0 bases and J 5 bases; bases outside gene matches: 5. The CDR3 runs 14 residues. The CDR3 protein is CASSLDGGNDEQYF. The DNA of the CDR3 is TGCGCCAGCAGCTTGGACGGGGGGAACGACGAGCAGTACTTC.

This clonotype was picked up many times. V usage is TRBV7-6 and J usage is TRBJ1-4; the D gene is possibly TRBD1 (6 bases). Germline-derived CDR1 and CDR2 are SGHVS and FNYEAQ. The CDR3 covers 15 residues. Trimming took off 3 bases at V and 4 bases at J, with 12 bases between the two ends. The CDR3 reads CASSLGSDSNEKLFF. For the CDR3, the DNA is TGTGCCAGCAGCTTGGGATCGGACAGTAATGAAAAACTGTTTTTT.

This clonotype was observed at least ten times. The genes are TRBV15 and TRBJ2-5; D remains ambiguous. Germline assignment: CDR1 LNHNV and CDR2 YYDKDF (reference sequence). CDR3 length: 13 residues. The V end lost 7 bases, the J end lost 4 bases, and 13 bases lay between the germline ends. For the CDR3, the DNA is TGTGCCACCACGGGCCCACCACGAGAGACCCAGTACTTC. Amino acids: CATTGPPRETQYF.

In this sample, this clonotype turned up many times. The rearrangement uses TRBV1 and TRBJ2-5; the table gives TRBD2 as D, unverified against the DNA. TRBV1 is an annotated pseudogene. This CDR3 has 17 residues. Written as DNA, the CDR3 is TGCACCAGCAGCCAAGATCAGGCTAGCGGGAAGGCAGAGACCCAGTACTTC. It encodes CTSSQDQASGKAETQYF.